What follows are 5 T cell receptor beta chains derived from one specimen sequenced in a study of T cell changes during pregnancy in multiple sclerosis. Using immunoSEQ multiplex PCR, the repertoire was profiled, and TCRdb retains in-frame clones only, with some absent. The sample shows about 84,000 clones, about 94% of them seen only once. Sequencing was performed on peripheral blood, taken in the third trimester of pregnancy. The source is a female donor with multiple sclerosis, enrolled in a pregnancy study.

The V gene is TRBV6-6, the J gene TRBJ2-7, with 8 bases aligning to TRBD1. From germline, CDR1 is MNHNY and CDR2 SVGAGI (reference sequence). V shed 6 bases, J shed 6 bases, and the junction held 10 bases outside the gene matches. CDR3 length: 14 residues. The CDR3 DNA reads TGTGCCAGCAGATCCTCGACAGGGGCGGGCGAGCAGTACTTC. Amino acid sequence: CASRSSTGAGEQYF.

The genes are TRBV7-8 and TRBJ2-1; 9 bases fit TRBD2. Unmatched junction bases numbered 12, after V lost 5 bases and J lost 7 bases. CDR3 length: 16 residues. Germline V lookup: CDR1 SGHVS, CDR2 FQNEAQ. Here the CDR3 DNA reads TGTGCCAGCAGCCTTTTGGCGGGGGGGTTGGGGAATGAGCAGTTCTTC. Translation gives CASSLLAGGLGNEQFF. Together with reference TRBV7-8 and TRBJ2-1, the CDR3 gives the full variable domain: GAGVSQSPRYKVAKRGQDVALRCDPISGHVSLFWYQQALGQGPEFLTYFQNEAQLDKSGLPSDRFFAERPEGSVSTLKIQRTQQEDSAVYLCASSLLAGGLGNEQFFGPGTRLTVL.

V and J are TRBV19 and TRBJ1-6; TRBD1 matches at 8 bases. This CDR3 comprises 14 residues. CDR1 is LNHDA and CDR2 is SQIVND in the germline V gene (reference sequence). The V and J ends lost 7 bases and 6 bases, in that order; junction bases with no gene match: 5. The CDR3 protein is CASTPGQVNSPLHF. The CDR3 DNA is TGTGCCAGTACTCCGGGACAGGTTAATTCACCCCTCCACTTT.

The chain combines TRBV23-1 with TRBJ2-4; 7 bases fit TRBD1. TRBV23-1 is designated an ORF whose function remains uncertain. The junction had 6 bases not matched to a gene; V was cut back by 1 base and J by 0 bases. The CDR3 consists of 17 residues. The CDR3 nucleotides are TGCGCCAGCAGTCAATGCAAGGACAGGCTAGCCAAAAACATTCAGTACTTC. Encoded protein: CASSQCKDRLAKNIQYF.

The chain combines TRBV4-1 with TRBJ2-5, with a possible D match to TRBD1 (6 bases). V was pared by 3 bases and J by 0 bases, with 14 bases between. The CDR3 has 16 amino acids. The germline V gene has CDR1 MGHRA and CDR2 YSYEKL. The CDR3 sequence: CASSHDDRTYQETQYF. The CDR3 DNA reads as TGCGCCAGCAGCCATGATGACAGGACGTACCAAGAGACCCAGTACTTC.